This T cell receptor (beta chain) was observed in a study of cytomegalovirus exposure and HLA in healthy donors (dated by TCRdb to about 2017). Context from the whole study: In an earlier analysis of some 610 of the donors, 250 to 350 Gb of sequence data and 120 million or so unique TCR beta sequences from 150 million to 200 million T cells were reported. Approximately 300 gigabases of sequencing data and around 88 million unique TCR sequences made up an early release that covered several hundred HLA-typed donors. Of the 350 to 450 genotyped donors, less than 90% were placed in the genetic ancestry cluster associated with self-reported Caucasian donors. The aim of the study was to test whether cataloging public T cell receptors could identify signatures of past pathogen exposure. The study used immunosequencing to profile the T cell repertoires of more than 650 subjects and linked those repertoires to cytomegalovirus serostatus. In addition to the first cohort of about 650 subjects, a separate validation cohort of 120 different subjects was used. To predict cytomegalovirus infection status, the study brought together high-throughput TCR immunosequencing, statistical association of individual TCRs with disease status, and machine learning. In a later analysis, previously published TCR beta repertoires from 550 to 700 donors were re-analyzed and high-resolution HLA genotyping was added so that TCR occurrence patterns could be studied. In the later analysis, no new phenotypic data were used to find candidate immune exposures; instead, reliance was placed on TCR beta sequences and their occurrence across donors. To decide whether each TCR beta V gene segment behaved as functional or pseudogenic, an earlier analysis of some 580 of the donors relied on high-throughput TCR beta sequencing. Donor age, sex, ethnicity and CMV serostatus were collected together with the repertoire data. Genome-wide SNP genotypes for about 60% of the roughly 700 donors were used in a later genetic analysis, which treated that subset as a discovery cohort. All discovery cohort repertoires had been generated on a single sequencing platform. Both class I and class II loci were covered by HLA typing, at four-digit resolution. Typing coverage differed by locus: A, B, C, DRB1 and DQB1 were typed in roughly 620-640 donors, DQA1 in about 560, DPA1 in over 600, and DPB1 in about 450. Several DR-DQ haplotypes were treated as single units for association and clustering because of strong linkage in the cohort. Among a few hundred genotyped donors of the cohort, an average of 235,054 unique TCR beta nucleotide sequences were sequenced per donor, around 20% of them non-productive. What the work shows at the level of the full study, not this receptor alone: Roughly uniform sequencing depth across donors was assumed in presence/absence analyses, although this assumption may not hold. Because counts were too low, about 18 rarely observed V segments, including chromosome 9 orphons, were excluded from the earlier analysis of 587 of the donors. A few of the identified cytomegalovirus-associated TCR beta chains were confirmed in vitro to be specific for cytomegalovirus antigens. Across donors, most TCR sequences were observed very rarely, whereas some public TCRs were present in many individuals. When HLA alleles, especially DR and DQ, strongly co-occurred, TCR associations were difficult to assign to individual alleles. In a later analysis, HLA-associated TCR beta chains showed more clonal expansion and lower generation probabilities than non-associated chains that were equally common. HLA typing was unavailable for some donors at each locus, so association tests used only the typed subset. A further reported finding was that TCR beta sequences accurately predicted the HLA-A and HLA-B alleles for most subjects in the first cohort. V-gene and J-gene trimming of TCR beta chains was associated with a missense DCLRE1C variant in a later genetic analysis, and the association was replicated in an independent cohort. A cluster of highly shared sequence variants was judged likely to be a technical artifact of the sequencing pipeline. The authors suggested that the approach could potentially be generalized to other disease states and immunological phenotypes. Correlated functional status among segregating V segments might be attributable to linkage disequilibrium, but an unknown experimental factor could not be ruled out. According to a later analysis, most CMV-associated TCR beta chains appeared to be HLA-restricted, and the HLA associations seemed to be driven largely by CMV exposure. Some IMGT-functional V segments, including TRBV6-2 and TRBV6-3, could not be distinguished by the 87-base-pair reads and were therefore excluded. Cytomegalovirus status was reported to be diagnosed by the classifier with high specificity and sensitivity in both the original and validation cohorts. At a false discovery rate of 0.05, a later analysis linked about 16,000 TCR beta sequences to specific HLA alleles. Several of the top co-occurrence clusters appeared to be linked to parvovirus B19, influenza, CMV and Epstein-Barr virus, according to a later analysis. A later analysis found that TCR association rates varied across HLA loci, with DRB1 alleles showing the most associated TCRs and HLA-C alleles the fewest. According to a later genetic analysis, donors in an Asian-associated ancestry cluster had fewer N-insertions in productive TCRs than the approximately 690-donor mean. The study gave a list of some 150 TCR beta chains associated with cytomegalovirus. For the cohort, immune exposure information was limited to CMV serostatus. Broadly in line with IMGT annotations, most TCR beta V segments showed up in productive rearrangements about 90% or about 30% of the time in an earlier analysis of some 590 of the donors. Only TCR beta chains were sequenced in this cohort, and the absence of alpha or paired-chain data limited detectable features.

With respect to this clone: Its antigen is still unknown. No base quality information exists; no much larger clone differs at one position.

The cohort was made up of about 670 healthy bone marrow donors. Cohort members were all nominally healthy when sampled, although unrecorded immune exposures were likely present. The donor was CMV seropositive and belonged to the group of 270 or so seropositive cohort members. Every donor gave a peripheral blood sample, and the peripheral blood mononuclear cells from that sample were used for TCR beta sequencing. The Qiagen DNeasy Blood Extraction Kit was used to extract genomic DNA from the blood cell samples. Receptor amplification or capture employed the immunoSEQ multiplex PCR assay. The multiplex PCR relied on a mix of 60 forward primers for TCR Vbeta segments and 13 reverse primers for TCR Jbeta segments. The CDR3 region of rearranged TCR beta genes was amplified from genomic DNA with a multiplex PCR assay. The amplified TCR beta libraries were sequenced on the Illumina HiSeq System as 87-base-pair reads. The source study handled its data this way. A later analysis counted some 74 million unique TCR beta chains across the 700 or so repertoires, and around 12 million of these chains were shared by at least two donors. Raw reads were error-corrected and collapsed into unique sequences with a nearest-neighbor algorithm that merged closely related sequences to remove PCR and sequencing errors. To assign V, D and J gene segments, CDR3 sequences were aligned to IMGT reference sequences. For a sequence to be retained, at least a six-nucleotide match to both a V gene segment and a J gene segment was required. Rearrangements were called productive when the CDR3 lacked stop codons and stayed in frame with V and J; all others were non-productive. CDR3 was defined by IMGT convention, running from the second conserved V-encoded cysteine to the conserved J-encoded phenylalanine. Sequences without an unambiguous match to a single V gene segment were excluded from the earlier analysis of approximately 560 of the donors. An earlier analysis of fewer than 750 of the donors classified V segments as functional when productive rearrangements were above 56.7% and as segregating when the standard deviation between donors was above 5%. To diagnose cytomegalovirus status from the catalog of TCR beta chain sequences, a statistical classification framework was built. In a later analysis, V and J genes were assigned by comparing TCR nucleotide sequences against IMGT/GENE-DB human TR gene sequences. Using the TCRdist pipeline, a later analysis assigned CDR3 sequences along with most-parsimonious VDJ recombination scenarios. In a later analysis, every TCR beta chain was defined by the combination of its CDR3 amino acid sequence and its V-gene family, and reads without a unique V-gene family were dropped. To address suspected cross-contamination and a sequencing artifact, a later analysis removed over 500 highly shared, low-generation-probability nucleotide sequences. For each public chain, a later analysis derived a clonal expansion index from normalized ranks of inferred template counts within each repertoire. A later analysis computed generation probabilities with a VDJ recombination model fitted to out-of-frame rearrangements, and checked the results against IGoR. A later analysis scored TCR-TCR, TCR-HLA and TCR-CMV co-occurrence with hypergeometric tests, applying a repertoire-size bias correction to TCR pairs. To estimate false discovery rates, a later analysis permuted the HLA or CMV assignments 20 times. A later analysis grouped co-occurring TCRs with DBSCAN, adding TCRdist sequence similarity when clustering within HLA-allele-positive subsets. Co-occurrence clustering excluded repertoires with fewer than 30,000 or more than 120,000 public chains, plus five with anomalous nucleotide sharing. TCRdb carries this immuneACCESS record with in-frame sequences only. Its versions omit some clonotypes, under half of them owing to an unresolved V gene in the studies checked, with the rest unexplained. V and J calls and clone size are those listed in that table; D and trimming were worked out from the DNA. The sample table lists roughly 150,000 clones, roughly 85% of them with a count of one. Together, the top ten hold approximately 10% of the sample.

Its CDR3 holds 14 amino acids, cysteine through phenylalanine. Of all the DNA, just the CDR3 is kept, 42 bases in frame from base 1. According to the germline V gene, CDR1 reads MGHRA and CDR2 reads YSYEKL. Between the V and J ends, shortened by 2 bases and 4 bases respectively, the junction contains 9 bases. The sequenced sample consisted of PBMCs. In this chain, TRBV4-1 is recombined with TRBJ2-1; the D gene is unclear. The receptor was derived from a man in his late teens or twenties in good health and CMV-seropositive. In nucleotide form, the sequence is TGCGCCAGCAGCCAACTTAGCAGTTACAATGAGCAGTTCTTC. The translation is CASSQLSSYNEQFF.